This T cell receptor (beta chain) was sequenced for a study of cytomegalovirus exposure and HLA in healthy donors. Whole-study context: One earlier analysis, a look at around 180 million T cells, found some 120 million unique TCR beta sequences. General study points: In a later analysis, TCR beta V- and J-gene trimming was associated with a missense DCLRE1C variant. Common viral pathogens (according to a later analysis) appeared linked to several of the most significant clusters.

It was with 60 Vbeta and 13 Jbeta primers that the PCR ran. Measured with immunoSEQ multiplex PCR; TCRdb has only the in-frame clones, and not every one. The sample lists some 150,000 clones; roughly 79% were seen once. Turning to this clone: Its antigen is still unknown.

The receptor's source is a man aged 35 to 55 in good health and CMV-seropositive. The sequencing input was PBMCs.

Here the CDR3 reads CASSAAAFSGNTIYF. CDR3 sequence (DNA): TGTGCCAGTAGTGCCGCGGCCTTCTCTGGAAACACCATATATTTT. This chain connects TRBV19 to TRBJ1-3; D not certain. The CDR3 sequence is 15 residues long. Germline V gene sequence: CDR1 LNHDA, CDR2 SQIVND (reference sequence). V was cut by 5 bases and J by 0 bases, with 11 bases left in between.